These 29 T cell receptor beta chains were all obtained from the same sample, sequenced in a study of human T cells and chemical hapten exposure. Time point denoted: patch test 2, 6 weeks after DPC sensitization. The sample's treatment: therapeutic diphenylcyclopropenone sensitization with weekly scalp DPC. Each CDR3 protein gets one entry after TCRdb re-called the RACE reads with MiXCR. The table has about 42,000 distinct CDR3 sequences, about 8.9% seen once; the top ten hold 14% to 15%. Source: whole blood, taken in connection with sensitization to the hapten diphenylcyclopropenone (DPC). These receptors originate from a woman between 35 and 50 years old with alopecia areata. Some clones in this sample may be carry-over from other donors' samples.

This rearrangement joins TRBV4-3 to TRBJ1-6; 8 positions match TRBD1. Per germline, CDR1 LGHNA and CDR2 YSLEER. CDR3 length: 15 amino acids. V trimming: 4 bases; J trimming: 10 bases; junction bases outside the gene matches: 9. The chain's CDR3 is CASSPKQGVGSPLHF. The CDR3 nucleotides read TGCGCCAGCAGCCCTAAACAGGGGGTGGGATCACCCCTCCACTTT.

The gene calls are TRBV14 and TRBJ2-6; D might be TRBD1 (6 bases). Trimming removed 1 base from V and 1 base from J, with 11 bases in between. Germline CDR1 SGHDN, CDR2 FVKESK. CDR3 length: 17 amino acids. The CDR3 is CASSQVNRASGANVLTF. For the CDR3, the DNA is TGTGCCAGCAGCCAAGTTAACAGGGCGTCTGGGGCCAACGTCCTGACTTTC.

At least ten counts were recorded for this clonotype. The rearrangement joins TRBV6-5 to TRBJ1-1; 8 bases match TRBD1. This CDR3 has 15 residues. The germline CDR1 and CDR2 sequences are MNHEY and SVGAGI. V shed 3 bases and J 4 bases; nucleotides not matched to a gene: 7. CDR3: CASSYTGGLATEAFF. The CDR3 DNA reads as TGTGCCAGCAGTTATACAGGGGGTTTGGCCACTGAAGCTTTCTTT.

The DNA for the CDR3 is TGCGCCAGCAGCCAAGAAGGCGGGCGTTATAATTCACCCCTCCACTTT. As protein: CASSQEGGRYNSPLHF. This chain connects TRBV4-3 to TRBJ1-6; D is uncertain. Per the germline V gene, CDR1 is LGHNA and CDR2 is YSLEER. There are 16 residues in the CDR3. The ends were cut back, 0 bases at V and 4 bases at J, with 10 bases in the middle.

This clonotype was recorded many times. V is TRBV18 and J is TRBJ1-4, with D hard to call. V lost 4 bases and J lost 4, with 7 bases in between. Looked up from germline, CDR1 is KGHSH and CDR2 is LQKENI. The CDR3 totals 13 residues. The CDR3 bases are TGTGCCAGCTCACTACGACATAATGAAAAACTGTTTTTT. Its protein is CASSLRHNEKLFF.

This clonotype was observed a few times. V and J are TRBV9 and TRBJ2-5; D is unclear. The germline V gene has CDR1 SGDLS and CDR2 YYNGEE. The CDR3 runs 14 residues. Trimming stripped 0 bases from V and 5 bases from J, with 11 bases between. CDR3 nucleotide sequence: TGTGCCAGCAGCGTAGGGTCTGCCACGGAGACCCAGTACTTC. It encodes CASSVGSATETQYF.

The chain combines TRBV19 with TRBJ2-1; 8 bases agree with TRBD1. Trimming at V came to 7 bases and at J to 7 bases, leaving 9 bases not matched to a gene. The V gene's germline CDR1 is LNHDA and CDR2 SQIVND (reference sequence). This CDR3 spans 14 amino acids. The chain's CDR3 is CASTLGQGGNEQFF. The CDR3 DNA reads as TGTGCCAGTACCTTAGGACAGGGTGGGAATGAGCAGTTCTTC. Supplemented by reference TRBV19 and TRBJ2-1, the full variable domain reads DGGITQSPKYLFRKEGQNVTLSCEQNLNHDAMYWYRQDPGQGLRLIYYSQIVNDFQKGDIAEGYSVSREKKESFPLTVTSAQKNPTAFYLCASTLGQGGNEQFFGPGTRLTVL.

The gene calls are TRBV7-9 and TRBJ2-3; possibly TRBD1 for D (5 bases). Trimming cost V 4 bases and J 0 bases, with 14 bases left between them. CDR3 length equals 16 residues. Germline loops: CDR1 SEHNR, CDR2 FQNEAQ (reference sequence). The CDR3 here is CASSSPWGTSTDTQYF. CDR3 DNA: TGTGCCAGCAGCTCGCCCTGGGGCACTAGCACAGATACGCAGTATTTT.

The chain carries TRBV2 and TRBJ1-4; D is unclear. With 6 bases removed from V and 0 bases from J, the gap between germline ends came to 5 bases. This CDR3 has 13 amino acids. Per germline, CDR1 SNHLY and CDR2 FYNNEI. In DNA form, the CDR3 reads TGTGCCAGCAGGCGTGCAACTAATGAAAAACTGTTTTTT. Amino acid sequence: CASRRATNEKLFF.

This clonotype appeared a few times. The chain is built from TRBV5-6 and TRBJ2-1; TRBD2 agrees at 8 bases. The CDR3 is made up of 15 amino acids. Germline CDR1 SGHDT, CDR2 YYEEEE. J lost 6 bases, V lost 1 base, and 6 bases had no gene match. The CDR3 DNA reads TGTGCCAGCAGCTTGTGGCGGGGGGCATCCAATGAGCAGTTCTTC. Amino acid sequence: CASSLWRGASNEQFF.

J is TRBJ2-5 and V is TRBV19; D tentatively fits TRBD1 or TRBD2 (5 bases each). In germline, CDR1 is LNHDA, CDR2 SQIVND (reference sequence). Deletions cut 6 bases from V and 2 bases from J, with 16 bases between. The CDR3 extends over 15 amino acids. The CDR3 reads CASREVRDPQETQYF. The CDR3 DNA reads TGTGCCAGTAGGGAAGTCCGGGACCCACAAGAGACCCAGTACTTC. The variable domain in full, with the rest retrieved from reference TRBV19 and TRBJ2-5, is DGGITQSPKYLFRKEGQNVTLSCEQNLNHDAMYWYRQDPGQGLRLIYYSQIVNDFQKGDIAEGYSVSREKKESFPLTVTSAQKNPTAFYLCASREVRDPQETQYFGPGTRLLVL.

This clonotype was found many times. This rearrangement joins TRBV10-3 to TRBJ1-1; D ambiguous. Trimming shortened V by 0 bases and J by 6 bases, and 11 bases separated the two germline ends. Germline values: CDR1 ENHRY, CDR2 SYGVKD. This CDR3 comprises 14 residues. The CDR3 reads CAISESSWAAEAFF. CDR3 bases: TGTGCCATCAGTGAGTCTTCGTGGGCCGCTGAAGCTTTCTTT.

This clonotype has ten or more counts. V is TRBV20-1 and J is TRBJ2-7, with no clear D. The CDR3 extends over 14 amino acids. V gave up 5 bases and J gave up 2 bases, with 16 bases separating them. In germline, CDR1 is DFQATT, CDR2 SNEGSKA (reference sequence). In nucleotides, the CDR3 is TGCAGTGCTGCCGGACCTACCCAGGCCTACGAGCAGTACTTC. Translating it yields CSAAGPTQAYEQYF.

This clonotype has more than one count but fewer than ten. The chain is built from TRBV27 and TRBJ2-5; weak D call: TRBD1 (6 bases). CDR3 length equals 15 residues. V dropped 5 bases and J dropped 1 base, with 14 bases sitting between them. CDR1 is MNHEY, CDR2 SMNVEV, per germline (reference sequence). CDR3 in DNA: TGTGCCAGCAGTCCCCTCTCCAGGGGCCAAGAGACCCAGTACTTC. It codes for CASSPLSRGQETQYF.

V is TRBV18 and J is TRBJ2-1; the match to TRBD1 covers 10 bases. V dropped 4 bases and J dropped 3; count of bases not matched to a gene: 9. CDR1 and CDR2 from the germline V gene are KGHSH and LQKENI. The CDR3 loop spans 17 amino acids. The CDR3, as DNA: TGTGCCAGCTCACGACAGACAGGGGGCAAAGGCTACAATGAGCAGTTCTTC. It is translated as CASSRQTGGKGYNEQFF.

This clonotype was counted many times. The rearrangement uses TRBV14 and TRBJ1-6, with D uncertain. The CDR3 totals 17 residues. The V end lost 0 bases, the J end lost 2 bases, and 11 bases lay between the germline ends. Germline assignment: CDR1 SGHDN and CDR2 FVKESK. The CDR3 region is CASSQEGRITYNSPLHF. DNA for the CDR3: TGTGCCAGCAGCCAAGAAGGCAGGATCACCTATAATTCACCCCTCCACTTT.

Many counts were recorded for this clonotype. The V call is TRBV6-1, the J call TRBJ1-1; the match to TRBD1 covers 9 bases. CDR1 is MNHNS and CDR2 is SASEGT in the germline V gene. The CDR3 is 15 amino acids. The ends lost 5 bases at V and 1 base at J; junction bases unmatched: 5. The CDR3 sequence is CASSTGGTPNTEAFF. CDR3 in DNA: TGTGCCAGCAGTACAGGGGGCACCCCGAACACTGAAGCTTTCTTT.

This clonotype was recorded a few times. The DNA of the CDR3 is TGCGCCAGCAGCCGCACAGGCGGGGAGCAGTACTTC. Encoded protein: CASSRTGGEQYF. The chain couples TRBV4-1 to TRBJ2-7, with D perhaps given as TRBD1 or TRBD2 (5 bases each). V was clipped by 4 bases and J by 7 bases, with 11 bases between them. This CDR3 is built from 12 residues. From germline, CDR1 is MGHRA and CDR2 YSYEKL.

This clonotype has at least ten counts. The CDR3 nucleotides are TGCAGTGCTACCCCCCCGGGGGGACCGAACTATGGCTACACCTTC. Its translation: CSATPPGGPNYGYTF. The chain recombines TRBV20-1 with TRBJ1-2, with a weak D call TRBD1 (5 bases). Trimming removed 4 bases at V and 2 bases at J, with 17 bases between. Looked up from germline, CDR1 is DFQATT and CDR2 is SNEGSKA (reference sequence). There are 15 residues in the CDR3.

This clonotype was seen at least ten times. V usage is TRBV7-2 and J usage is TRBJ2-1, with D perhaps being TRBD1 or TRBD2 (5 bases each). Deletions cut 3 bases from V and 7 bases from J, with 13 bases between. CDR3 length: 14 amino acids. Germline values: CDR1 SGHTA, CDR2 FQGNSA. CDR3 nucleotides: TGTGCCAGCAGCTTCCGGGACCCTCGGAATGAGCAGTTCTTC. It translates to CASSFRDPRNEQFF.

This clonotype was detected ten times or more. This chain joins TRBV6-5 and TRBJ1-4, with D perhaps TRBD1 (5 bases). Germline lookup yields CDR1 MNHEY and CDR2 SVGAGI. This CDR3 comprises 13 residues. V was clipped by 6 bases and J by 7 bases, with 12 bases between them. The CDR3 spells CASRRGVSEKLFF. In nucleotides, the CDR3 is TGTGCCAGCAGACGGGGGGTTAGTGAAAAACTGTTTTTT.

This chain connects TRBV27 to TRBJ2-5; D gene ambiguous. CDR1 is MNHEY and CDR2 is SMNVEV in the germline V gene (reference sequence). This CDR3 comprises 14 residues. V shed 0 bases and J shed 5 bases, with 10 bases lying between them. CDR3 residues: CASSLSRKRETQYF. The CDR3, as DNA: TGTGCCAGCAGTTTATCCAGAAAACGTGAGACCCAGTACTTC.

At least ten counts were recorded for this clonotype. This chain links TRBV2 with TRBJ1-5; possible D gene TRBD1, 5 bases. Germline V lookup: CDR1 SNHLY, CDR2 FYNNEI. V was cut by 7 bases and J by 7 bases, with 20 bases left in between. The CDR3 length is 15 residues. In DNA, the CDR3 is TGTGCCAGCAATCCCGAAAGGGGTATGAGACAGCCCCAGCATTTT. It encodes CASNPERGMRQPQHF.

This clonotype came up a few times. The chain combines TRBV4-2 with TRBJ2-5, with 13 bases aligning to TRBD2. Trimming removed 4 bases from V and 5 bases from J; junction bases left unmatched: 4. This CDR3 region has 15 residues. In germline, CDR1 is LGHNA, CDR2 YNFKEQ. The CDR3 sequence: CASSLGTSGVETQYF. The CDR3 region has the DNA TGTGCCAGCAGCCTCGGGACTAGCGGGGTGGAGACCCAGTACTTC.

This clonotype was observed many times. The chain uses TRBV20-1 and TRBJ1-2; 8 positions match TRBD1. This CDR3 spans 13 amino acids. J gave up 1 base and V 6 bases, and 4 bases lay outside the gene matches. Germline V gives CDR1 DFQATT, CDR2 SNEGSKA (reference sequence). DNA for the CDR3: TGCAGTGCCACAGGGGGGGGTAACTATGGCTACACCTTC. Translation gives CSATGGGNYGYTF.

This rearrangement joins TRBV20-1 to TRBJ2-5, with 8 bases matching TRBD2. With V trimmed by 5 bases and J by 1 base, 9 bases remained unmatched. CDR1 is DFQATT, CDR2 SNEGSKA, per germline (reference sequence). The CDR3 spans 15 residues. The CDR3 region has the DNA TGCAGTGCTTCGGGAGCGGGGGCCCGCCAAGAGACCCAGTACTTC. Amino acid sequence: CSASGAGARQETQYF.

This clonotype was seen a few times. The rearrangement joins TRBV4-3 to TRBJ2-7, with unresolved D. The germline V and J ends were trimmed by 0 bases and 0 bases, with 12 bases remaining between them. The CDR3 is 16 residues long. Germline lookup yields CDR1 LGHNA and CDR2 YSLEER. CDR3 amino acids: CASSQDRTDSSYEQYF. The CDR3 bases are TGCGCCAGCAGCCAAGATAGGACGGATAGCTCCTACGAGCAGTACTTC.

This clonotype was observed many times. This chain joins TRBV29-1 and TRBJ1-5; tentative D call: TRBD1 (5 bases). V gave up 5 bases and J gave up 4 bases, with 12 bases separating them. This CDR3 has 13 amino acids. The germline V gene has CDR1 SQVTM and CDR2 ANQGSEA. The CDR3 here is CSVRQGRNQPQHF. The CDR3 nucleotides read TGCAGCGTTCGCCAGGGCAGGAATCAGCCCCAGCATTTT.

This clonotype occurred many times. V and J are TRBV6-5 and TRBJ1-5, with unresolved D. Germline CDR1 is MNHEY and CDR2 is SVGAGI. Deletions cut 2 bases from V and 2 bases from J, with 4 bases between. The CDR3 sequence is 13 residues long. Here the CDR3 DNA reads TGTGCCAGCAGTTACCAAGGCAATCAGCCCCAGCATTTT. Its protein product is CASSYQGNQPQHF.